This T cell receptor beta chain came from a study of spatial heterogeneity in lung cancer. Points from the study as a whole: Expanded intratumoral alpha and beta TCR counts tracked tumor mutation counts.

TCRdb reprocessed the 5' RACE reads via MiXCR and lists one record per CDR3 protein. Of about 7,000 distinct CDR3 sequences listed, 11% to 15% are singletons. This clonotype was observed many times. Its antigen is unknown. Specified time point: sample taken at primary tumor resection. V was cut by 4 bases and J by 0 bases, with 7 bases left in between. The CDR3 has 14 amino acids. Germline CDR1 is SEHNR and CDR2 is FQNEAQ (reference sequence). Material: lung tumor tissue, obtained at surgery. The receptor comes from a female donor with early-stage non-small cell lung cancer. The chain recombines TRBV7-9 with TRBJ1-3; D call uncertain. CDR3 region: CASSSADSGNTIYF. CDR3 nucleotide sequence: TGTGCCAGCAGCTCGGCGGACTCTGGAAACACCATATATTTT.